These 15 T cell receptor beta chains share one sample of origin, sequenced in a study of blood T cell repertoires in COVID-19. Clones were read by immunoSEQ multiplex PCR, and TCRdb kept only the in-frame ones, dropping some. The table records approximately 200,000 clones, roughly 84% of them present only once. The sample consisted of PBMCs or T cells enriched from blood (not recorded which). These receptors originate from a woman aged 25 to 45 who had recovered from COVID-19.

The chain couples TRBV6-6 to TRBJ1-5; a possible D gene is TRBD1 (6 bases). Germline CDR1 MNHNY, CDR2 SVGAGI (reference sequence). The CDR3 is 12 residues long. The V and J ends lost 7 bases and 6 bases respectively, with 10 bases between them. Here the CDR3 DNA reads TGTGCCAGCAACCAGGGGTCTCAGCCCCAGCATTTT. This gives the protein CASNQGSQPQHF.

The gene calls are TRBV6-5 and TRBJ1-5, with a tentative D call TRBD1 (5 bases). The CDR3 totals 15 residues. Germline CDR1 and CDR2: MNHEY and SVGAGI. V lost 7 bases and J lost 3, with 16 bases in between. The CDR3 region has the DNA TGTGCCAGCACCCCCCTTGGGGGGTTCAATCAGCCCCAGCATTTT. Translating gives CASTPLGGFNQPQHF.

The V and J genes are TRBV19 and TRBJ2-3; TRBD2 matches 12 bases. The junction had 3 bases not matched to a gene; V was cut back by 4 bases and J by 4 bases. The CDR3 contains 15 residues. The germline V gene has CDR1 LNHDA and CDR2 SQIVND (reference sequence). This CDR3 reads CASSTSGRVADTQYF. CDR3 in DNA: TGTGCCAGTAGTACTAGCGGGAGGGTGGCAGATACGCAGTATTTT.

The rearrangement links TRBV19 to TRBJ1-1, with TRBD1 identical over 9 bases. The CDR3 spans 16 residues. Germline lookup yields CDR1 LNHDA and CDR2 SQIVND (reference sequence). Unmatched junction bases numbered 5, after V lost 2 bases and J lost 1 base. CDR3 DNA sequence: TGTGCCAGTAGTATATCCCTGGGACAGGGGAACACTGAAGCTTTCTTT. This codes for CASSISLGQGNTEAFF.

This clone was seen just once. The V gene is TRBV5-1, the J gene TRBJ2-7; 8 bases are a match to TRBD1. After removal of 0 bases from V and 0 bases from J, the junction contained 5 bases not matched to a gene. CDR3 length equals 16 residues. Germline CDR1 and CDR2: SGHRS and YFSETQ. The chain's CDR3 is CASSLGQGLSSYEQYV. The CDR3 DNA is TGCGCCAGCAGCTTGGGACAGGGGCTGAGCTCCTACGAGCAGTACGTC.

The chain combines TRBV7-9 with TRBJ1-2; maybe TRBD1 (6 bases). The V gene's germline CDR1 is SEHNR and CDR2 FQNEAQ (reference sequence). Trimming stripped 8 bases from V and 6 bases from J, with 16 bases between. CDR3 length: 13 amino acids. CDR3 sequence: CASAMGTSHGYTF. The CDR3 bases are TGTGCCAGCGCCATGGGGACATCTCATGGCTACACCTTC.

The gene calls are TRBV4-1 and TRBJ2-1, with 8 positions matching TRBD1. This CDR3 is 17 amino acids long. V dropped 0 bases and J dropped 6; count of bases not matched to a gene: 10. Germline CDR1 and CDR2: MGHRA and YSYEKL. The DNA of the CDR3 is TGCGCCAGCAGCCAAGATCCCACAGGGGGAATACTCAATGAGCAGTTCTTC. Its protein is CASSQDPTGGILNEQFF.

The chain joins TRBV18 to TRBJ2-4; TRBD1 matches at 7 bases. The V gene end was trimmed by 0 bases and the J gene end by 3 bases; junction bases not matched to a gene: 20. Germline V gene data show CDR1 as KGHSH and CDR2 as LQKENI. This CDR3 is built from 21 residues. The CDR3 region has the DNA TGTGCCAGCTCACCACCGGGCAGGGGGTTACGAAAAGAAGAGGGCAAAAACATTCAGTACTTC. Its translation is CASSPPGRGLRKEEGKNIQYF.

V is TRBV25-1 and J is TRBJ1-2; 12 nucleotides align to TRBD1. The germline V gene has CDR1 MGHDK and CDR2 SYGVNS. The V gene end was trimmed by 5 bases and the J gene end by 7 bases; junction bases not matched to a gene: 11. This CDR3 comprises 16 residues. CDR3 in DNA: TGTGCCAGCAGTCCTCCTCGGGACAGGGGGCGAGGTGGCTACACCTTC. This translates into CASSPPRDRGRGGYTF.

The chain employs TRBV24-1 and TRBJ1-1, with D possibly TRBD1 on 6 matching bases. Trimming removed 6 bases from V and 1 base from J, with 8 bases in between. The CDR3 covers 13 residues. Germline loops: CDR1 KGHDR, CDR2 SFDVKD. As DNA, the CDR3 is TGTGCCACCAGTTGGGGGCAGAACACTGAAGCTTTCTTT. Translating it yields CATSWGQNTEAFF.

Only one count was recorded for this clone. The J gene is TRBJ2-5, the V gene TRBV3-1 (or the pseudogene TRBV3-2); D not resolved. V shed 0 bases and J shed 2 bases, with 10 bases lying between them. This CDR3 spans 15 amino acids. The germline CDR1 and CDR2 sequences are LGHDT and YNNKEL (reference sequence). Here the CDR3 DNA reads TGTGCCAGCAGCCAAGATGAGCTGACACAAGAGACCCAGTACTTC. Its translation is CASSQDELTQETQYF.

The gene calls are TRBV28 and TRBJ2-1, with 9 bases matching TRBD2. The CDR3 has 15 residues. Per the germline V gene, CDR1 is MDHEN and CDR2 is SYDVKM. The V and J ends lost 5 bases and 4 bases, in that order; junction bases with no gene match: 6. The CDR3 DNA reads TGTGCCAGCAGTGTAGGGGGACTAGCTTACAATGAGCAGTTCTTC. Translation gives CASSVGGLAYNEQFF.

The rearrangement uses TRBV10-3 and TRBJ2-7; 9 nucleotides agree with TRBD2. With 4 bases clipped from V and 12 bases from J, the junction kept 7 bases outside the gene matches. Germline loops: CDR1 ENHRY, CDR2 SYGVKD. This CDR3 spans 12 amino acids. The CDR3 spells CAISAGGGAPYV. CDR3 bases: TGTGCCATCAGTGCCGGCGGGGGGGCACCGTACGTC.

This chain connects TRBV3-1 (or the pseudogene TRBV3-2) to TRBJ1-1, with a weak D call TRBD1 (6 bases). The CDR3 loop spans 15 amino acids. The V end lost 3 bases, the J end lost 4 bases, and 15 bases lay between the germline ends. CDR1 LGHDT and CDR2 YNNKEL come from the germline V gene (reference sequence). The CDR3 region has the DNA TGTGCCAGCAGCCAGGCCCCAGGGGCGCGCACTGAAGCTTTCTTT. This gives the protein CASSQAPGARTEAFF.

The J gene is TRBJ2-3, the V gene TRBV7-2, with TRBD1 identical over 7 bases. CDR3 length equals 14 residues. V was pared by 5 bases and J by 3 bases, with 5 bases of the junction left unmatched. CDR1 SGHTA and CDR2 FQGNSA come from the germline V gene. The chain's CDR3 is CASSVGTATDTQYF. For the CDR3, the DNA is TGTGCCAGCAGCGTGGGGACAGCGACAGATACGCAGTATTTT.